This T cell receptor (beta chain) stems from a study of multiple sclerosis patients with progressive multifocal leukoencephalopathy. Study-wide findings and caveats: Preferential TRBV-TRBJ pairings or common gene usage were not detected at PML.

With respect to this clone: Its antigen is not known.

The germline gives CDR1 SEHNR, CDR2 FQNEAQ (reference sequence). V lost 0 bases to trimming and J lost 8 bases; unmatched junction nucleotides: 1. The length of the CDR3 is 13 residues. Here immunoSEQ multiplex PCR was the method, and the copy in TCRdb shows in-frame clones only, minus some. Of tens of thousands of clones detected, more than 70% appear once; the ten largest clones hold around 11%. Noted time point: time of PML onset. This rearrangement joins TRBV7-9 to TRBJ1-2; 9 bases fit TRBD1. The sequence came from a woman in her twenties or thirties with progressive multifocal leukoencephalopathy. The sample consisted of PBMCs, taken from a patient treated with natalizumab. CDR3 protein: CASSLAGQGGYTF. CDR3 sequence (DNA): TGTGCCAGCAGCTTAGCTGGACAGGGGGGCTACACCTTC.